The entry below gives a single T cell receptor (beta chain) sequence along with its context. Its antigen is as yet unknown. Preparation of the TCRbeta library was carried out with unique molecular identifiers. TCRdb re-called the PCR reads with MiXCR, one entry per CDR3 protein. Of about 250,000 distinct CDR3 sequences in the sample, more than 20% were seen once. The data originate from a study of T-cell reconstitution after alpha-beta-depleted transplantation in children. Study findings and constraints: TCRbeta diversity was high at day 60 in some patients (a result of surviving recipient T cells and thymic progenitors). It was newly produced T cells that mostly accounted for T-cell counts and diversity one year after transplant.

The CDR3 runs to 12 residues. V lost 7 bases, J lost 8 bases, and 14 bases lay in between. Here the sequenced sample was PBMCs, mostly from graft donor cells, taken 360 days after TCRalphabeta/CD19-depleted stem cell transplant. The V and J genes are TRBV12-3 or TRBV12-4 and TRBJ1-2; D unresolved. The receptor was derived from a female patient aged 2-9 years who had a stem cell transplant for congenital amegakaryocytic thrombocytopenia, so the T cells may come from the graft donor. DNA for the CDR3: TGTGCCAGCACCCGGACGGCCTTGGGCTACACCTTC. Amino acid sequence: CASTRTALGYTF.